The rows below give T cell receptor beta chains drawn from one sample of a study of T-cell reconstitution after alpha-beta-depleted transplantation in children. TCRdb analysed the PCR reads with MiXCR anew, one entry per CDR3 protein. The sample consists of hundreds of thousands of distinct CDR3 sequences, 8% to 11% of them appearing once. The source was PBMCs from the stem cell graft donor, collected from the stem cell graft. These receptors were obtained from a human donor who donated a stem cell graft to a child with acute myeloid leukemia. Each CDR3 is given with its conserved first and last residue. A D gene is named only where the DNA matches it firmly. Clone size is not always given. Where it is, it says once, few, many or a class for expanded clones.

size	V	D	J	CDR3	DNA
.	TRBV3-1	TRBD2	TRBJ2-5	CASSQGSGSGTQYF	TGTGCCAGCAGCCAAGGTAGCGGGAGTGGGACCCAGTACTTC
.	TRBV29-1	TRBD1	TRBJ1-1	CSVVGQVNTEAFF	TGCAGCGTCGTCGGACAGGTGAACACTGAAGCTTTCTTT
few	TRBV9	.	TRBJ2-6	CASSVDPSSGANVLTF	TGTGCCAGCAGCGTAGATCCGAGCTCTGGGGCCAACGTCCTGACTTTC
few	TRBV4-2	TRBD2	TRBJ2-1	CASSRGGGDYNEQFF	TGTGCCAGCAGCCGTGGGGGGGGAGATTACAATGAGCAGTTCTTC
.	TRBV20-1	.	TRBJ2-5	CSALDQTQYF	TGCAGTGCCCTCGATCAGACCCAGTACTTC
.	TRBV29-1	.	TRBJ2-2	CSGTGTGELFF	TGCAGCGGGACGGGCACCGGGGAGCTGTTTTTT
many	TRBV24-1	.	TRBJ2-3	CATSEPGEGNTQYF	TGTGCCACCAGTGAACCGGGAGAGGGAAATACGCAGTATTTT
few	TRBV10-3	TRBD1	TRBJ2-7	CAISAGQPIREQYF	TGTGCCATCAGTGCGGGACAGCCTATTCGCGAGCAGTACTTC
.	TRBV10-3	TRBD1	TRBJ2-2	CAIRGQGNTGELFF	TGTGCCATCAGGGGACAGGGCAACACCGGGGAGCTGTTTTTT
.	TRBV20-1	TRBD1	TRBJ1-5	CSASWTGGNQPQHF	TGCAGTGCTTCCTGGACAGGGGGAAATCAGCCCCAGCATTTT
many	TRBV11-2	.	TRBJ2-1	CASGGKHNEQFF	TGTGCCAGCGGTGGTAAACACAATGAGCAGTTCTTC
many	TRBV14	TRBD2	TRBJ2-1	CASSLKGVGLAGSSYNEQFF	TGTGCCAGCAGCCTAAAAGGAGTCGGGCTAGCGGGATCCTCCTACAATGAGCAGTTCTTC
.	TRBV7-9	.	TRBJ2-7	CASSPDRQSAYEQYF	TGTGCCAGCAGCCCCGACAGGCAATCTGCCTACGAGCAGTACTTC
.	TRBV25-1	.	TRBJ1-1	CASSLGHEAFF	TGTGCCAGCAGTCTCGGACATGAAGCTTTCTTT
many	TRBV7-6	.	TRBJ2-7	CASSLTTSYEQYF	TGTGCCAGCAGCTTAACCACTAGCTACGAGCAGTACTTC
.	TRBV7-3	TRBD1	TRBJ2-1	CASSLTSTGVSNEQFF	TGTGCCAGCAGCTTAACCTCGACAGGGGTGTCTAATGAGCAGTTCTTC
few	TRBV15	.	TRBJ2-5	CATTGGWKNNLAQETQYF	TGTGCCACCACTGGGGGGTGGAAAAACAACCTTGCACAAGAGACCCAGTACTTC
many	TRBV25-1	.	TRBJ2-7	CASSDSYGTISYEQYF	TGTGCCAGCAGTGACTCCTACGGGACCATCTCCTACGAGCAGTACTTC
few	TRBV29-1	.	TRBJ2-7	CSVEGGEF	TGCAGCGTTGAAGGCGGGGAGTTC
.	TRBV28	.	TRBJ1-1	CASSLGGTYTEAFF	TGTGCCAGCAGTTTAGGAGGAACCTACACTGAAGCTTTCTTT
.	TRBV4-2	TRBD2	TRBJ2-7	CASSQGGTTTYEQYF	TGTGCCAGCAGCCAAGGAGGGACTACCACCTACGAGCAGTACTTC
.	TRBV12-3/TRBV12-4	TRBD1	TRBJ1-1	CASSFKGALGTEAFF	TGTGCCAGCAGTTTTAAGGGGGCGCTTGGCACTGAAGCTTTCTTT
few	TRBV7-6	.	TRBJ1-1	CASSLAERMNTEAFF	TGTGCCAGCAGCTTAGCGGAGAGAATGAACACTGAAGCTTTCTTT
.	TRBV10-3	TRBD2	TRBJ2-5	CAISGASGAQETQYF	TGTGCCATCAGTGGGGCTAGCGGGGCGCAAGAGACCCAGTACTTC
few	TRBV27	.	TRBJ2-7	CASSLGSRLEQYF	TGTGCCAGCAGTTTGGGCTCTCGCCTCGAGCAGTACTTC
few	TRBV30	.	TRBJ2-7	CAWTPGIYEQYF	TGTGCCTGGACTCCAGGGATTTACGAGCAGTACTTC
.	TRBV6-5	TRBD2	TRBJ2-7	CASSYTLTSGSSYEQYF	TGTGCCAGCAGTTACACCCTGACTAGCGGGAGCTCCTACGAGCAGTACTTC
few	TRBV23-1	.	TRBJ1-4	CASSHTPRGSLNEKLFF	TGCGCCAGCAGTCACACCCCTAGGGGCTCTCTGAATGAAAAACTGTTTTTT
few	TRBV5-1	.	TRBJ2-7	CASSVTTRAYEQYF	TGCGCCAGCAGCGTGACGACTAGGGCCTACGAGCAGTACTTC
.	TRBV2	.	TRBJ2-1	CASSEGQGRVNEQFF	TGTGCCAGCAGTGAAGGGCAGGGACGCGTAAATGAGCAGTTCTTC
.	TRBV29-1	TRBD2	TRBJ2-1	CSVGLAGGYNEQFF	TGCAGCGTCGGGCTAGCGGGAGGGTACAATGAGCAGTTCTTC
.	TRBV18	.	TRBJ2-7	CASSLKQKGDASYEQYF	TGTGCCAGCTCCCTAAAACAAAAGGGAGACGCGTCCTACGAGCAGTACTTC
.	TRBV15	.	TRBJ2-7	CATSRDGQSRDEQYF	TGTGCCACCAGCAGAGATGGGCAGTCCCGGGACGAGCAGTACTTC
few	TRBV14	TRBD1	TRBJ2-2	CASGQALKGELFF	TGTGCCAGCGGACAGGCCCTCAAAGGGGAGCTGTTTTTT
.	TRBV6-6	.	TRBJ2-1	CASSYSQDNEQFF	TGTGCCAGCAGTTACTCACAGGACAATGAGCAGTTCTTC
few	TRBV7-2	.	TRBJ2-7	CASSFAKAYEQYF	TGTGCCAGCAGCTTCGCTAAGGCCTACGAGCAGTACTTC
few	TRBV29-1	.	TRBJ2-7	CSVGLGTGEQYF	TGCAGCGTTGGGTTGGGGACCGGCGAGCAGTACTTC
many	TRBV27	.	TRBJ2-3	CASSLEQVKPTDTQYF	TGTGCCAGCAGTTTAGAACAGGTGAAGCCCACAGATACGCAGTATTTT
.	TRBV29-1	.	TRBJ2-3	CSVEGLDSAQGTQYF	TGCAGCGTTGAAGGGTTAGACTCCGCGCAGGGGACGCAGTATTTT
many	TRBV12-3/TRBV12-4	.	TRBJ1-2	CASSLGGINYGYTF	TGTGCCAGCAGTTTAGGGGGGATCAACTATGGCTACACCTTC
many	TRBV7-9	TRBD2	TRBJ2-7	CASSLTGGRSYEQYF	TGTGCCAGCAGCTTAACGGGGGGACGCTCCTACGAGCAGTACTTC
.	TRBV20-1	TRBD2	TRBJ2-7	CSASPGRGDEQYF	TGCAGTGCTAGTCCCGGGAGGGGAGACGAGCAGTACTTC
.	TRBV15	.	TRBJ2-2	CATSTPGRTNTGELFF	TGTGCCACCAGCACCCCAGGGAGAACGAACACCGGGGAGCTGTTTTTT
few	TRBV20-1	.	TRBJ1-1	CSATEGGGTEAFF	TGCAGTGCGACCGAGGGAGGGGGCACTGAAGCTTTCTTT
few	TRBV12-3/TRBV12-4	.	TRBJ2-3	CASRPGRGTDTQYF	TGTGCCAGCAGACCGGGACGAGGCACAGATACGCAGTATTTT
.	TRBV20-1	TRBD2	TRBJ2-2	CSAREGTRGGTGELFF	TGCAGTGCTAGAGAGGGGACTCGGGGGGGAACCGGGGAGCTGTTTTTT
many	TRBV6-5	.	TRBJ1-4	CASSYGGINEKLFF	TGTGCCAGCAGTTACGGGGGGATTAATGAAAAACTGTTTTTT